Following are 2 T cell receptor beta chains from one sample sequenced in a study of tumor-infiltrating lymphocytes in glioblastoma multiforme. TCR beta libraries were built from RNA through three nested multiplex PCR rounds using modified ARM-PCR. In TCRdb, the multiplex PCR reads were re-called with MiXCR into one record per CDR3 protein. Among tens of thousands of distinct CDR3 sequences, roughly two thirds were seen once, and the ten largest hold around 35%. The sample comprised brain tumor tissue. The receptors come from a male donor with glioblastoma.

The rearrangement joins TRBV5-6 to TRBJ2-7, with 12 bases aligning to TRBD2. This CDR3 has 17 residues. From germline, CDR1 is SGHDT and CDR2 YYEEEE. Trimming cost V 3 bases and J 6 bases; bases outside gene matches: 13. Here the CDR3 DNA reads TGTGCCAGCAGCTCTTGGCTAGCGGGAGGGCGTTTCGGCGAGCAGTACTTC. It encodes CASSSWLAGGRFGEQYF.

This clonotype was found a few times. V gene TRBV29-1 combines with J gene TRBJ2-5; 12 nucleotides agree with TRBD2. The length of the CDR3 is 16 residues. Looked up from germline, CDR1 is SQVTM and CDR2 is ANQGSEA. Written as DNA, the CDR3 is TGCGGTGTCCAAAAGGGGACTAGCGGGTTACAAGAGACCCAGTACTTC. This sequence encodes CGVQKGTSGLQETQYF.